The clone carrying this T cell receptor beta chain has a handful of counts. Antigen: not known. CDR1 and CDR2 from the germline V gene are SNHLY and FYNNEI. The CDR3 contains 14 residues. V was pared by 3 bases and J by 9 bases, with 7 bases of the junction left unmatched. This specimen belongs to a study of beta chain features in type 1 diabetes. The study, taken as a whole, reports: Within each of all four CD4+ subsets, Type 1 diabetes patients had TCRB CDR3s that were moderately but significantly shorter.

Reverse transcribing all isolated RNA meant expressed TCRB transcripts were sequenced. Profiling relied on immunoSEQ multiplex PCR, and the TCRdb table lists in-frame clones only, not all of them. The sample has around 240,000 clones, roughly 17% seen once; the top ten hold approximately 0.081%. Sorting based on CD45RO/CCR7/CD25/CD127/CD95/CD27 separated CD4+ naive, central memory, regulatory and stem cell-like memory cells. Every sorted population was more than 95% pure. The TCR originated in a man aged 30 to 45 with type 1 diabetes. Sequencing was done on a sample of naive CD4+ T cells from blood. This chain joins TRBV2 and TRBJ2-1; 8 bases are a match to TRBD2. The CDR3 sequence: CASSDISAGGEQFF. In DNA, the CDR3 is TGTGCCAGCAGTGATATATCTGCGGGAGGTGAGCAGTTCTTC.